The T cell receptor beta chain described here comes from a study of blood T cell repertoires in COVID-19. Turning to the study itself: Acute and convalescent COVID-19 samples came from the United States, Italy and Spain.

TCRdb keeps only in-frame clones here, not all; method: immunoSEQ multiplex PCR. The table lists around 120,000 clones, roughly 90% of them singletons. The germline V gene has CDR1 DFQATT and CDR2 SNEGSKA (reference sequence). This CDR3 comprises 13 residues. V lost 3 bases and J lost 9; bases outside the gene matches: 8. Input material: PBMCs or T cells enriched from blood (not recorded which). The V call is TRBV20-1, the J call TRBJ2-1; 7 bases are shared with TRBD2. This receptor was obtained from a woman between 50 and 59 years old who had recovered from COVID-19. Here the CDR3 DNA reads TGCAGTGCTAGTGGGGGACTATGGGCTGAGCAGTTCTTC. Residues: CSASGGLWAEQFF.